This T cell receptor (beta chain) was sequenced in a study of T cell responses to AZD1222 COVID-19 vaccine (dated by TCRdb to 2020 to 2023). With respect to the entire study: TCR sequencing covered roughly 230 trial participants: 207 given two doses of AZD1222 and 26 given two doses of MenACWY control vaccine. Enrollment into the trials was organized by age into subgroups of 18-55, 56-69 and 70-plus years, and those subgroups contained about 160, 30 and 59 TCR-sequenced participants, respectively. The full study reports these points: Nearly half of unique spike-specific TCRs reportedly recognized epitopes outside regions mutated in the B.1.351 and B.1.1.7 variants. Spike-specific TCR breadth and depth rose significantly after two AZD1222 doses compared with day 0 and with MenACWY recipients. Most participants were white British and females outnumbered males, and the authors suggested that clonal diversity may have been underestimated. Conclusions about previously exposed vaccinees are limited because only a handful of AZD1222 recipients were SARS-CoV-2 seropositive at baseline. In the small 56-69-year group, the increase in depth fell short of significance, most likely because of low power. Vaccine-associated CD4 TCRs spanned the whole spike protein, with dominant responses in regions 160-218 and 743-854. Because no day 14 peak-response samples were available, the repertoires could be characterized only after the peak T cell response.

The CDR3 regions of human TCRbeta chains were subjected to immunosequencing. From the authors' description of their analysis: Repertoire TCRs were matched against a reference library of SARS-CoV-2-specific TCRs generated with the MIRA antigen-specificity platform. Breadth meant the fraction of unique TCRs that were SARS-CoV-2-associated, whereas depth meant the fraction of total T cells that were SARS-CoV-2-associated. Using the MIRA data, every spike-specific TCR was mapped to the spike region that the TCR reacted to and assigned to either a CD4 or a CD8 class. Log10-transformed breadth and depth values were compared by one-way ANOVA with Sidak's multiple comparisons tests. Entries here come from immuneACCESS through TCRdb and include only in-frame sequences with V and J called. Some clones fail to appear in such tables; in the studies checked, an unresolved V gene covers under half of the shortfall, and the cause of the remainder is unknown. The V and J calls and clone size are taken from that table; D and trimming were inferred from the DNA. This sample holds about 160,000 clones; 91% were observed only once. Jointly, the top ten make up 3% to 4% of the sample.

This clone showed up just a few times. The antigen it recognizes is unknown. Qualities for individual bases were not recorded, and no much larger clone is one base off. According to the study, the label for this sample's time point signals: about 28 days (+/-7) after the second vaccine dose. AZD1222 recipients whose second dose came at about 4 weeks and those whose second dose came at about 12 weeks were combined into one group, since spike-specific TCR depth and breadth did not differ between the two schedules. The vaccinee samples were drawn from two UK trials, COV001 and COV002, one of which was a single-blind randomized controlled phase 2/3 trial testing AZD1222 (ChAdOx1 nCoV-19) in healthy adults. Trial participant PBMC samples were collected at day 0 and day 28 after the second dose for TCRbeta chain sequencing. From the germline V gene (reference sequence), CDR1 is LNHDA and CDR2 is SQIVND. The CDR3 runs 12 residues from the cysteine to the phenylalanine. Only the CDR3 DNA is retained, 36 bases long and in frame from the first base. The V and J ends are trimmed by 8 bases and 5 bases, leaving 13 bases between them.

The sequence came from an adult who received the AZD1222 COVID-19 vaccine. This specimen was peripheral blood, taken 28 days after the second AZD1222 dose. The rearranged chain carries TRBV19 and TRBJ2-7; TRBD1 is a weak D gene call, 6 bases matching. The DNA reads as follows: TGTGCCAGTTCAATGGGGGCAAACGAGCAGTACTTC. This gives the protein CASSMGANEQYF.